The TCR beta chain under discussion was sequenced for a study of technical replicates of blood from a few donors. The CDR3 contains 16 residues. Trimming cost V 4 bases and J 2 bases; bases outside gene matches: 5. In germline, CDR1 is SGHRS, CDR2 YFSETQ. TCRdb's table, derived via immunoSEQ multiplex PCR, lists solely in-frame clones and lacks some. The sample yields around 100,000 clones, about 95% seen once. This sequence joins TRBV5-1 and TRBJ2-3; 12 nucleotides line up with TRBD2. The receptor's source is a human donor in good health. The specimen was T cells isolated from PBMCs. The CDR3 spells CASSRTSGVPTDTQYF. In nucleotides, the CDR3 is TGCGCCAGCAGCAGGACTAGCGGGGTTCCCACAGATACGCAGTATTTT. Using reference TRBV5-1 and TRBJ2-3 for the parts outside the CDR3, the full variable domain is KAGVTQTPRYLIKTRGQQVTLSCSPISGHRSVSWYQQTPGQGLQFLFEYFSETQRNKGNFPGRFSGRQFSNSRSEMNVSTLELGDSALYLCASSRTSGVPTDTQYFGPGTRLTVL.